This T cell receptor (beta chain) was profiled in a study of blood T cell repertoires in COVID-19 (dated by TCRdb to 2020 to 2022). With regard to the full study: The collaborator samples originated in the United States, Italy and Spain and spanned the acute and convalescent phases of COVID-19. The samples were drawn from two sources: the first 160 participants of the ongoing ImmuneRACE study, and about 1,300 subjects contributed by 6 global collaborators. A freely available public database, intended as a resource for researchers studying the immune response to SARS-CoV-2, is where the repertoires were released. Deeply sampled blood TCRbeta repertoires from subjects exposed to, actively infected with, or recovered from COVID-19 were included in the dataset. The sample metadata nearly always contained a de-identified subject ID, COVID-19 status, age in years and sex. Where HLA class I and class II types were available, the types were taken from metadata supplied by the sample provider, not from assay-based typing. The prospective study material was composed of cDNA or gDNA derived from T cells, B-cell-depleted T cells, or PBMCs.

One collaborating source in Seattle enrolled patients during active infection and followed them longitudinally through the course of disease. Each collaborating institution followed its own protocols to collect whole blood in K2EDTA tubes. Collaborator samples were shipped for TCRbeta analysis as frozen whole blood, isolated PBMCs, or DNA extracted from either sample type. The study at large found these results: Clinical and demographic metadata were provided uncurated, with the amount varying by source and participant.

Note on this clone: The clone's antigen remains unknown. No base quality values were provided; no much bigger clone lies one nucleotide off.

The germline V gene encodes CDR1 LNHDA and CDR2 SQIVND (reference sequence). From the cysteine through the phenylalanine, the CDR3 covers 15 amino acids. Just the 45-base CDR3 DNA is kept, in frame starting at base 1. Germline trimming amounts to 5 bases on V and 5 bases on J, with 9 as the count of junction bases outside the gene matches. TCRbeta CDR3 regions were amplified from genomic DNA using the immunoSEQ Assay, a bias-controlled multiplex PCR. The original methods were these. The number of nucleated cells in each sample was estimated from the amplification of reference gene primers within the assay. To quantify the absolute abundance of each unique TCRbeta CDR3 rearrangement, sequence reads were collapsed and filtered. For each sample, productive Simpson clonality was calculated by taking the square root of Simpson's diversity index across productive rearrangements. TCRdb obtained this table from immuneACCESS and retained in-frame rearrangements with V and J assigned. These tables miss some clones; where compared with another copy, unresolved V genes account for less than half of the shortfall, and the remainder is unexplained. Clone size and the V and J calls come from that table; the DNA yielded D and trimming. Counted in this sample were 220,000 or so clones; 75% to 85% of them appeared once. The ten top clones hold 7% to 10% of the sample.

This chain is built from TRBV19 and TRBJ1-5, with TRBD1 matching 7 junction bases. The sequence was collected from a woman of 80 years or more with COVID-19, enrolled during active disease. The sequenced sample was peripheral blood. At the DNA level, the sequence is TGTGCCAGTAGTCCCGGGACAGCATATTATCAGCCCCAGCATTTT. Its translation is CASSPGTAYYQPQHF.